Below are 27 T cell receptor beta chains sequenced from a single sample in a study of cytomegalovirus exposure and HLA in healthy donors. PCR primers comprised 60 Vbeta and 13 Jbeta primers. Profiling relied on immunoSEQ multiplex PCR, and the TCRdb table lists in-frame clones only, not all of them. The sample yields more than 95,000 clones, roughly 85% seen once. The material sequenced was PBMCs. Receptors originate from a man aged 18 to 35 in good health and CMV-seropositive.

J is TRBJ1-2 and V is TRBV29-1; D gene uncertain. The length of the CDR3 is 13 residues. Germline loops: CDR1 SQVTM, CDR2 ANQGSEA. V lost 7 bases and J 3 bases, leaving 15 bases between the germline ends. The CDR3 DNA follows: TGCAGCGCTTCCCACACCATGGACTATGGCTACACCTTC. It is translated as CSASHTMDYGYTF.

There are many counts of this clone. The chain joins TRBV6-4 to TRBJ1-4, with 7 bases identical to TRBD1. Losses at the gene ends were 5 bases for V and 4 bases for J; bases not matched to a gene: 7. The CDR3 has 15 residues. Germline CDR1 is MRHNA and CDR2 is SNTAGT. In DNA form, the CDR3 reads TGTGCCAGCAGTTCCGGGACAGCGATTAATGAAAAACTGTTTTTT. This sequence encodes CASSSGTAINEKLFF.

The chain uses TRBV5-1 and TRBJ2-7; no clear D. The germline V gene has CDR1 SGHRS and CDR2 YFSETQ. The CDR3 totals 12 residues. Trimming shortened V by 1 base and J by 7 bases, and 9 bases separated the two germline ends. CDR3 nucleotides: TGCGCCAGCAGCTTGACGGCGCGGGAGCAGTACTTC. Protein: CASSLTAREQYF.

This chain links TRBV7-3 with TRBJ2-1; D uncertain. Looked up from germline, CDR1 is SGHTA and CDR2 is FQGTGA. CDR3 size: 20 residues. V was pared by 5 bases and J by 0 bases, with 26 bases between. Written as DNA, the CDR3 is TGTGCCAGCAGCGGTTTGGGCAGGCCCGAAGAACCAAGCTCCTACAATGAGCAGTTCTTC. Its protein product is CASSGLGRPEEPSSYNEQFF.

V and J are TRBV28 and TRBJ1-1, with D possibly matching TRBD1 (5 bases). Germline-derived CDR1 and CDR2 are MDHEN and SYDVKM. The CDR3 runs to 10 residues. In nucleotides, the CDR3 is TGTGGCGCAGGGTACACTGAAGCTTTCTTT. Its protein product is CGAGYTEAFF. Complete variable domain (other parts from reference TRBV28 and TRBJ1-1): DVKVTQSSRYLVKRTGEKVFLECVQDMDHENMFWYRQDPGLGLRLIYFSYDVKMKEKGDIPEGYSVSREKKERFSLILESASTNQTSMYLCGAGYTEAFFGQGTRLTVV.

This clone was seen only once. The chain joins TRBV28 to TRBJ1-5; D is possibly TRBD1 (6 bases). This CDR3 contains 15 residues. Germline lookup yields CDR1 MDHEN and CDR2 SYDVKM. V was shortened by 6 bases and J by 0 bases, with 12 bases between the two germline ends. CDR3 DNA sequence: TGTGCCAGCAGGACCGGACAGTCTAGCAATCAGCCCCAGCATTTT. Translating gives CASRTGQSSNQPQHF.

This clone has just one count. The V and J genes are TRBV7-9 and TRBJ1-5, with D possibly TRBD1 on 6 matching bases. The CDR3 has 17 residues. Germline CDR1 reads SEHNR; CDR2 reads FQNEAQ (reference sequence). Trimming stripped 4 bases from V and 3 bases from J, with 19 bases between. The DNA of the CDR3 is TGTGCCAGCAGCTCTAGTCGCGCTCAGGGGCTCAATCAGCCCCAGCATTTT. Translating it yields CASSSSRAQGLNQPQHF.

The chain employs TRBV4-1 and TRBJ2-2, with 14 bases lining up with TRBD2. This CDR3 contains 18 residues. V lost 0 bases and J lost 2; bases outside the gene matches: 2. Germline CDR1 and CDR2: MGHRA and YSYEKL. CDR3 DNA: TGCGCCAGCAGCCAAGAGGGACTAGCGGGAGCTAACACCGGGGAGCTGTTTTTT. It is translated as CASSQEGLAGANTGELFF.

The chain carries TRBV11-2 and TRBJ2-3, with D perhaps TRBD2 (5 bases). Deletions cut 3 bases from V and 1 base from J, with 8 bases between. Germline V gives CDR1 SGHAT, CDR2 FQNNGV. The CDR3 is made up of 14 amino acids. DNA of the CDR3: TGTGCCAGCAGCTTCTACGGGGGCACAGATACGCAGTATTTT. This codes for CASSFYGGTDTQYF. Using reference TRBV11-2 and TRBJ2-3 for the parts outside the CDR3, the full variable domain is EAGVAQSPRYKIIEKRQSVAFWCNPISGHATLYWYQQILGQGPKLLIQFQNNGVVDDSQLPKDRFSAERLKGVDSTLKIQPAKLEDSAVYLCASSFYGGTDTQYFGPGTRLTVL.

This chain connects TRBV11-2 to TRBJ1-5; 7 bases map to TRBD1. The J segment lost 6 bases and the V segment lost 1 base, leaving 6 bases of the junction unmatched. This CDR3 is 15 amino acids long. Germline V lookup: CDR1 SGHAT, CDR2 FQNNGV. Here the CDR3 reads CASSLGQGGGQPQHF. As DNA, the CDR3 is TGTGCCAGCAGCTTAGGACAGGGTGGGGGTCAGCCCCAGCATTTT.

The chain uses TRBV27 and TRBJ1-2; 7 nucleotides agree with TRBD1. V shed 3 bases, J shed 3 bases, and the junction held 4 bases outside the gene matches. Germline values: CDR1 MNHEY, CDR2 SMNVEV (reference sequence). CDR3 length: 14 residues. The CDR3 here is CASSFGQGDYGYTF. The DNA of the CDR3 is TGTGCCAGCAGTTTTGGGCAGGGGGACTATGGCTACACCTTC.

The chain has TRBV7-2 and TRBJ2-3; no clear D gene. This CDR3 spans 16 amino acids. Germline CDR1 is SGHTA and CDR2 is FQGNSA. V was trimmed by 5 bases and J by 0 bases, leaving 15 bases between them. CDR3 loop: CASSRRIKPSTDTQYF. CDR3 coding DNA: TGTGCCAGCAGCCGCCGTATAAAGCCTAGCACAGATACGCAGTATTTT.

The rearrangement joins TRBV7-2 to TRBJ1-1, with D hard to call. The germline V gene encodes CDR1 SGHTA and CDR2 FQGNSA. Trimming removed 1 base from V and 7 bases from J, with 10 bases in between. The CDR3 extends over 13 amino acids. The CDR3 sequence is CASSLDRSYEAFF. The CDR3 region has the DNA TGTGCCAGCAGCTTAGACAGATCGTATGAAGCTTTCTTT.

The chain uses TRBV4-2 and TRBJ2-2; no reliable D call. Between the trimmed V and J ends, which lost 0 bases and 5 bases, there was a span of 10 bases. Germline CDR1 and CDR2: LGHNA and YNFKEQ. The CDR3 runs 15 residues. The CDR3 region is CASSQESTRTGELFF. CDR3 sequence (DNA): TGTGCCAGCAGCCAAGAGAGCACGCGTACCGGGGAGCTGTTTTTT.

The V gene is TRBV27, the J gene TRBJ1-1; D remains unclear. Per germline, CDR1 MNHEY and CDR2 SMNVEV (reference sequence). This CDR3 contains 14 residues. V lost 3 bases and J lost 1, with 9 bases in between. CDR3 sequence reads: CASSFRASNTEAFF. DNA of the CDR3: TGTGCCAGCAGTTTCCGAGCGTCGAACACTGAAGCTTTCTTT.

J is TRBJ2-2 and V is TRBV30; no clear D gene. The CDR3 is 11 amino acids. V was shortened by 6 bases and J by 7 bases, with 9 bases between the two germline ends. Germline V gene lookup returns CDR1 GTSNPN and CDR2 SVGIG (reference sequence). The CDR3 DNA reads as TGTGCCTGCCTTGGCGGCGGGGAGCTGTTTTTT. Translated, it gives CACLGGGELFF.

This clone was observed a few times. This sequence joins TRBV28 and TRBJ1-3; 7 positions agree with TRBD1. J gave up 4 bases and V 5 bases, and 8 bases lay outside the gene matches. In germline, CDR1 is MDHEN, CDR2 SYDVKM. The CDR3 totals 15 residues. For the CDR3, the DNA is TGTGCCAGCAGTAACAGGGGTCCGGGGGGAAACACCATATATTTT. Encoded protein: CASSNRGPGGNTIYF.

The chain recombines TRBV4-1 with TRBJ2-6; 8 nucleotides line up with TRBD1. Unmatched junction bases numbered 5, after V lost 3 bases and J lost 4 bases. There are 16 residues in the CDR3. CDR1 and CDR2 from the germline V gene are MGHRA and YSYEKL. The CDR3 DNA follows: TGCGCCAGCAGCCAGGACAGGGTGCCCGGGGCCAACGTCCTGACTTTC. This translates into CASSQDRVPGANVLTF.

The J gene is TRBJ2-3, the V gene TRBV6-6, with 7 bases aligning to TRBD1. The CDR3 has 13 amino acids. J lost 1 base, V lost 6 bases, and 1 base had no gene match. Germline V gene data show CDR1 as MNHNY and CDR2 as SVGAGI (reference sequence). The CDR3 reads CASRGTGTDTQYF. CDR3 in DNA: TGTGCCAGCAGAGGGACAGGCACAGATACGCAGTATTTT.

The CDR3, as DNA: TGTGCCAGTAGTATCCGGATAGAGGGCTACGAGCAGTACTTC. It codes for CASSIRIEGYEQYF. This chain joins TRBV19 and TRBJ2-7, with D tentatively TRBD2 (5 bases). CDR1 is LNHDA, CDR2 SQIVND, per germline (reference sequence). CDR3 length: 14 amino acids. Trimming shortened V by 3 bases and J by 3 bases, and 12 bases separated the two germline ends.

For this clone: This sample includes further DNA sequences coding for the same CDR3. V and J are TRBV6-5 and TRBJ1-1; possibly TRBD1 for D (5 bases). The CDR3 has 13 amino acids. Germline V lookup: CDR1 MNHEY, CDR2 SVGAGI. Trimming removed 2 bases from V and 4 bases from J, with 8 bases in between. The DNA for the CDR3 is TGTGCCAGCAGTTACGGGGGGGGCACTGAAGCTTTCTTT. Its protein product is CASSYGGGTEAFF.

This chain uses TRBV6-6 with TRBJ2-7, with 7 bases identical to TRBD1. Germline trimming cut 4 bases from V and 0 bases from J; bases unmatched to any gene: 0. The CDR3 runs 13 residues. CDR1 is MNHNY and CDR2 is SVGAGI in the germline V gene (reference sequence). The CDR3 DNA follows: TGTGCCAGCAGTTCAGGGGGCTCCTACGAGCAGTACTTC. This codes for CASSSGGSYEQYF.

This CDR3 reads CAWSVTGGSYGYTF. CDR3 DNA: TGTGCCTGGAGTGTGACAGGGGGCAGCTATGGCTACACCTTC. The rearrangement joins TRBV30 to TRBJ1-2; 10 bases fit TRBD1. The V gene's germline CDR1 is GTSNPN and CDR2 SVGIG (reference sequence). The CDR3 consists of 14 residues. Trimming at V came to 0 bases and at J to 4 bases, leaving 2 bases not matched to a gene. The variable domain in full, completed from reference TRBV30 and TRBJ1-2, reads SQTIHQWPATLVQPVGSPLSLECTVEGTSNPNLYWYRQAAGRGLQLLFYSVGIGQISSEVPQNLSASRPQDRQFILSSKKLLLSDSGFYLCAWSVTGGSYGYTFGSGTRLTVV.

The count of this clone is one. CDR3 sequence reads: CASSLQGNTIYF. In nucleotides, the CDR3 is TGTGCCAGCAGCTTACAGGGAAACACCATATATTTT. This chain connects TRBV5-4 to TRBJ1-3, with D unresolved. Trimming removed 2 bases at V and 4 bases at J, with 4 bases between. The CDR3 is made up of 12 amino acids. Germline V gene data show CDR1 as SGHNT and CDR2 as YYREEE (reference sequence).

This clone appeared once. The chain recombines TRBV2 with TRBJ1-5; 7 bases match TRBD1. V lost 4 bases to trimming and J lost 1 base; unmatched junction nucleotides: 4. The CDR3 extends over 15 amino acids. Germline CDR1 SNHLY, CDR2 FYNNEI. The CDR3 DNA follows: TGTGCCAGCAGTGTCGGGACAGCGAGCAATCAGCCCCAGCATTTT. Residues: CASSVGTASNQPQHF.

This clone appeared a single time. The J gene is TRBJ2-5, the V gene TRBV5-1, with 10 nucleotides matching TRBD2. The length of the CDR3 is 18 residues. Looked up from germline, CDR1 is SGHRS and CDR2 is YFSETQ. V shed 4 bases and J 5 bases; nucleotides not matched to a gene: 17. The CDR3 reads CASSPQAGGSPIGETQYF. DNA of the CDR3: TGCGCCAGCAGCCCACAAGCGGGGGGGTCGCCTATCGGTGAGACCCAGTACTTC.

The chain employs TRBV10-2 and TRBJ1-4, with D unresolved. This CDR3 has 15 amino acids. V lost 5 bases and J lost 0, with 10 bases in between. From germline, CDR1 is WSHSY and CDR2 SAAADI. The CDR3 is CASSLTWTTNEKLFF. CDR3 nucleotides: TGCGCCAGCAGTCTGACATGGACAACTAATGAAAAACTGTTTTTT.